This T cell receptor (beta chain) is from a study of T cell responses to AZD1222 COVID-19 vaccine. The study's findings and limits: Elevations in Spike-specific TCR breadth and depth followed administration of two AZD1222 doses. Most donors were white British and more were female, and clonal diversity was possibly underestimated. Regions left unmutated in variants are reportedly the target of nearly half of spike-specific TCRs. The CD4 TCRs associated with vaccination extended across spike and predominated at 160-218 and 743-854.

The CDR3 has 14 amino acids. Trimming removed 1 base from V and 10 bases from J, with 16 bases in between. Looked up from germline, CDR1 is SGHTA and CDR2 is FQGNSA. On this clone itself: What it binds is not known.

Sequenced by immunoSEQ multiplex PCR; TCRdb stores in-frame clones only, minus some. This sample has about 120,000 clones, with around 89% found just once. This sequence was found in an adult in good health. The starting material was peripheral blood, obtained on day 0 of AZD1222 vaccination. The V and J genes are TRBV7-2 and TRBJ1-2; D unresolved. In nucleotides, the CDR3 is TGTGCCAGCAGCTTAGACCCTTCACAATTAGTCTACACCTTC. It encodes CASSLDPSQLVYTF.